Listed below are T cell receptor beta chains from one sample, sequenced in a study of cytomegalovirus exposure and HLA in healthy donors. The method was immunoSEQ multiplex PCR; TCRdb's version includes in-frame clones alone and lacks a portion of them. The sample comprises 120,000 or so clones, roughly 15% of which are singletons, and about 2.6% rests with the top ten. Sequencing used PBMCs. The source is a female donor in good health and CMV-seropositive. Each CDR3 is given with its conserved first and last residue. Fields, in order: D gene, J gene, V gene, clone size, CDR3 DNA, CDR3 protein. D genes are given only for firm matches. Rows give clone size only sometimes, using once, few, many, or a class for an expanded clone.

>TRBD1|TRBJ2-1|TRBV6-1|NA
TGTGCCAGCAGACAAAAGGGGGCGTTACTAAGTGAGCAGTTCTTC
CASRQKGALLSEQFF
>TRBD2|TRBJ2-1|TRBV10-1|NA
TGCGCCAGCAGTGACCCAGCGGGGGGGATGAATGAGCAGTTCTTC
CASSDPAGGMNEQFF
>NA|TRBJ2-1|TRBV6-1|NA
TGTGCCAGCTTGGTGGCTAGCGAGTACAATGAGCAGTTCTTC
CASLVASEYNEQFF
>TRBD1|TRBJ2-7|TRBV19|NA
TGTGCCAGTAGTACGGGACAGGACTATTACGAGCAGTACTTC
CASSTGQDYYEQYF
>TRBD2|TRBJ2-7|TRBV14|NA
TGTGCCAGCAGCCAAGTTCGCGGGGGGGCGGGGGAGCAGTACTTC
CASSQVRGGAGEQYF
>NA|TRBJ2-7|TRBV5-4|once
TGTGCCAGCACCCGGGAAATCGTCGGCGAGCAGTACTTC
CASTREIVGEQYF
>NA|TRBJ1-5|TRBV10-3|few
TGTGCCATCAGTGAGGCGTCCGCAAATCAGCCCCAGCATTTT
CAISEASANQPQHF
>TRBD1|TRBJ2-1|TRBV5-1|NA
TGCGCCAGCAGCTTTCCCGGACAGGGGTTGAATGAGCAGTTCTTC
CASSFPGQGLNEQFF
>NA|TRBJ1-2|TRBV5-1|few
TGCGCCAGCAGCTTGTCTGCAGCCTTTTTTAGCTCTGGCTACACCTTC
CASSLSAAFFSSGYTF
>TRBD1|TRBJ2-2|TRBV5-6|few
TGTGCCAGCAGTTCGATATGGACAGGGGTAACCGGGGAGCTGTTTTTT
CASSSIWTGVTGELFF
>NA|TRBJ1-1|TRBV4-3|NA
TGCGCCAGCAGCCAAGTGCCAGGGAACACTGAAGCTTTCTTT
CASSQVPGNTEAFF
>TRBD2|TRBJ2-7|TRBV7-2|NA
TGTGCCAGCAGCCCGGACCGGGGGGGCTTCTACGAGCAGTACTTC
CASSPDRGGFYEQYF
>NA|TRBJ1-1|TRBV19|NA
TGTGCCAGTAGCCGGGTCGAAAACACTGAAGCTTTCTTT
CASSRVENTEAFF
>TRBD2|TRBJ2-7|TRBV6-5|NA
TGTGCCAGCACCTACGCGGTACTAGCGGGCTACGAGCAGTACTTC
CASTYAVLAGYEQYF
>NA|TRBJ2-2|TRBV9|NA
TGTGCCAGCAGCGTAGTTGACTTATACACCGGGGAGCTGTTTTTT
CASSVVDLYTGELFF
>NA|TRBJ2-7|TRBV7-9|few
TGTGCCAGCAGCCCCCACGGCGCGGGACAGACCTACGAGCAGTACTTC
CASSPHGAGQTYEQYF
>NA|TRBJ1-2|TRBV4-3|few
TGCGCCAGCAGCCAGTACAGGAACTCTAACTATGGCTACACCTTC
CASSQYRNSNYGYTF
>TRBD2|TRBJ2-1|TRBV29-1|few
TGCAGCGTTGGGGGGGGAGGCTCGAGCTCCTACAATGAGCAGTTCTTC
CSVGGGGSSSYNEQFF
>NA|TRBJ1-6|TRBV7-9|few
TGTGCCAGCAGCTCAGGTTTCAATTCACCCCTCCACTTT
CASSSGFNSPLHF
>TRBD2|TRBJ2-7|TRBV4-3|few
TGCGCCAGCAGCCACGGACTAGCGGGAGGTACCTCCTACGAGCAGTACTTC
CASSHGLAGGTSYEQYF
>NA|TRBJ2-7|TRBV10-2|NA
TGCGCCAGCAGAGAGGGCGGAAGATACGAGCAGTACTTC
CASREGGRYEQYF
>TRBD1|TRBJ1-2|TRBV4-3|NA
TGCGCCAGCAGCCAAGTCAGGGGGGTCTATGGCTACACCTTC
CASSQVRGVYGYTF
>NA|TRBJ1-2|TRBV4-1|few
TGCGCCAGCAGCCGAGAACCCCGAGTGCGCTACACCTTC
CASSREPRVRYTF
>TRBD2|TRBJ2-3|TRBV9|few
TGTGCCAGCAGCGTAGATGGCGGGAGGTCCACAGATACGCAGTATTTT
CASSVDGGRSTDTQYF
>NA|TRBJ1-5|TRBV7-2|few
TGTGCCAGCAGCCAGACAGAGAATAGCAATCAGCCCCAGCATTTT
CASSQTENSNQPQHF
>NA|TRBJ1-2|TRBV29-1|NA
TGCAGCGTTGAACGGGGGGCGCTTCCCCATGGCTACACCTTC
CSVERGALPHGYTF
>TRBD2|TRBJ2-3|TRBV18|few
TGTGCCAGCTCACCAGTACCTAGCGGGACTCCAACAGATACGCAGTATTTT
CASSPVPSGTPTDTQYF
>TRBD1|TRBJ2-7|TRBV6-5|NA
TGTGCCAGCAGTACCACAGGGGGCCAATACGAGCAGTACTTC
CASSTTGGQYEQYF
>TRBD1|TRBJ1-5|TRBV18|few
TGTGCCAGCTCACTTTGGTCAGGGGGCGATCAGCCCCAGCATTTT
CASSLWSGGDQPQHF
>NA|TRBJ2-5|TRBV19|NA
TGTGCCAGTACCGGGAACCACGATTCCAAGACCCAGTACTTC
CASTGNHDSKTQYF
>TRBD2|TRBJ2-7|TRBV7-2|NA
TGTGCCAGCAGCTTCAGACTAGCGGGAGAAGGGGAAGAGCAGTACTTC
CASSFRLAGEGEEQYF
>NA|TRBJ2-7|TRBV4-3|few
TGCGCCAGCAGCCAAGACTGGGGAGGGGGCTACGAGCAGTACTTC
CASSQDWGGGYEQYF
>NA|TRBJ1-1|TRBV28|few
TGTGCCAGCAGCCAACGGGGGGCCCGGGCTTTCTTT
CASSQRGARAFF
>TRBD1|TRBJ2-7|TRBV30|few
TGTGCCTGGTCCTCCATACCCGGGACAGATATCTACGAGCAGTACTTC
CAWSSIPGTDIYEQYF
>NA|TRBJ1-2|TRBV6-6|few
TGTGCCAGCAGTACCCGACAGGATTGGTTTGGCTACACCTTC
CASSTRQDWFGYTF
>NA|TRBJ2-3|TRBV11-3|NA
TGTGCCAGCAGCTACAATACAGATACGCAGTATTTT
CASSYNTDTQYF
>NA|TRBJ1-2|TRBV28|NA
TGTGCCAGCAGTCCTCGACCCAGGGCCAACTATGGCTACACCTTC
CASSPRPRANYGYTF
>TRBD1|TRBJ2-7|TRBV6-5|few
TGTGCCAGCAGCCGGAGGACAGGGAGCGACGAGCAGTACTTC
CASSRRTGSDEQYF
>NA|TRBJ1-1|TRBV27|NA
TGTGCCAGCAGTTTATCTGCGTGGTACACTGAAGCTTTCTTT
CASSLSAWYTEAFF
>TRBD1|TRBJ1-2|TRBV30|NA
TGTGCCTGGAGCCCTGGACCGACAGGGGATAGGAGTGGCTACACCTTC
CAWSPGPTGDRSGYTF
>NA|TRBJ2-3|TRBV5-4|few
TGTGCCAGCAGCTTGGCAGGCTTGCGCTCAGATACGCAGTATTTT
CASSLAGLRSDTQYF
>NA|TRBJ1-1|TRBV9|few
TGTGCCAGCAGCGTAGTCTTAGGGGGAAGCACTGAAGCTTTCTTT
CASSVVLGGSTEAFF
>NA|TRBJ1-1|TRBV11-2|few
TGTGCCAGCAGCTTAGGGCGAGGCCTATACACTGAAGCTTTCTTT
CASSLGRGLYTEAFF
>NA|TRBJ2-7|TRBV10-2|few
TGCGCCAGCAGCAGGGTCACCTACGAGCAGTACTTC
CASSRVTYEQYF
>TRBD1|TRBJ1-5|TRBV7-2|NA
TGTGCCAGCAGCTTAGGCCTGGCAGGGGGCCAATCAGCCCAGCATTTT
CASSLGLAGGQSAQHF
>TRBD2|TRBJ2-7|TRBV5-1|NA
TGCGCCAGCAGCTTGTTGCGGGGGGCCACCTACGAGCAGTACTTC
CASSLLRGATYEQYF
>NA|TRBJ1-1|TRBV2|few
TGTGCCAGCAGTTTGGAGGGCGCTTACACTGAAGCTTTCTTT
CASSLEGAYTEAFF
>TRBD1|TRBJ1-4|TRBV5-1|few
TGCGCCAGCAGCCTGACAGGGTTAAGGGAAAAACTGTTTTTT
CASSLTGLREKLFF
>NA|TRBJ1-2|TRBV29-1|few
TGCAGCGTTGCCCCGAATTTGGACTTCTACACCTTC
CSVAPNLDFYTF
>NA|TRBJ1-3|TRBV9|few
TGTGCCAGCAGCTACCGACAGGCCTCTGGAAACACCATATATTTT
CASSYRQASGNTIYF
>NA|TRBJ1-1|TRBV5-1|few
TGCGCCAGCAGCCCAGGGGCCGGGACGCCGAACACTGAAGCTTTCTTT
CASSPGAGTPNTEAFF